The clone carrying this TCR beta chain was seen only a few times. What it recognizes is unknown. Brentuximab vedotin exposure varied, and every patient relapsed after autologous stem cell transplantation. The protocol was immunoSEQ multiplex PCR, while the TCRdb copy is restricted to in-frame clones and leaves out a portion. The table includes over 25,000 clones, under 75% detected once. The sample originates from a study of PD-1 blockade in classical Hodgkin lymphoma. Points from the study as a whole: Significantly greater TCR diversity emerged by C4D1 in CD4+ cells but not CD8+ cells. Compared with healthy donors, newly diagnosed patients reportedly showed lower baseline TCR diversity. Patients who responded completely had about the same baseline diversity as newly diagnosed patients.

The specimen comprised peripheral blood mononuclear cells (PBMCs), sampled before the second cycle of nivolumab. The TCR sequence derives from a human donor with classical Hodgkin lymphoma.

As DNA, the CDR3 is TGTGCCAGCAGCAAGGTAACTTTCAATCAGCCCCAGCATTTT. Translated, it gives CASSKVTFNQPQHF. The J gene is TRBJ1-5, the V gene TRBV28; D gene uncertain. The ends were cut back, 6 bases at V and 3 bases at J, with 12 bases in the middle. This CDR3 is built from 14 residues. Germline V gene data show CDR1 as MDHEN and CDR2 as SYDVKM.